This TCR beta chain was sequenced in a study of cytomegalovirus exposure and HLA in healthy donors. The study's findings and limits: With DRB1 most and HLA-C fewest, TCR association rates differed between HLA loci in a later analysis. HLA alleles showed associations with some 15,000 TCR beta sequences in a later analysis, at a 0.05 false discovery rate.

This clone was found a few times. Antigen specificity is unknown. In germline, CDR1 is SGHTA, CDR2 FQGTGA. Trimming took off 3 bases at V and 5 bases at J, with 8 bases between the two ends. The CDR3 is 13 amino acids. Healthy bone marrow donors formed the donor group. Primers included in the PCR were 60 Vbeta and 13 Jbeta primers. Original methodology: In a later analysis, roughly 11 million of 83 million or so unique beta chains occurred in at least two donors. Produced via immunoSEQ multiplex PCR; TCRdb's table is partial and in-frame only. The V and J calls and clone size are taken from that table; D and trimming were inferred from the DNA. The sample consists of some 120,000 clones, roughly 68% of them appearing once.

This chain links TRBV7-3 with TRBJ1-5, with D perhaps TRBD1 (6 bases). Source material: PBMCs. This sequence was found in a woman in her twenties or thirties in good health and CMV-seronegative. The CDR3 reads CASSLAGDQPQHF. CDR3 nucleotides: TGTGCCAGCAGCTTGGCAGGGGATCAGCCCCAGCATTTT.